This TCR beta chain is drawn from a study of response to subunit inactivated influenza vaccine. Study-wide points: The authors put forward the suggestion that each seasonal influenza vaccination may bring in only a limited number of new T cells.

V dropped 2 bases and J dropped 2; count of bases not matched to a gene: 5. Per germline, CDR1 MNHEY and CDR2 SVGAGI. The CDR3 is 15 amino acids. TCRdb re-called the RT-PCR reads with MiXCR, one entry per CDR3 protein. Seen here are almost 600,000 distinct CDR3 sequences, 12% to 15% observed once, and the top ten hold 11%. To note about this clonotype: The target antigen is unknown.

This receptor was taken from a man in his fifties who received an inactivated influenza vaccine. The chain combines TRBV6-5 with TRBJ2-5, with 7 positions matching TRBD2. The sequenced sample was PBMCs from blood, obtained about 12 days after vaccination. The CDR3 DNA reads TGTGCCAGCAGTTACCATTCTAGCGGACAAGAGACCCAGTACTTC. This codes for CASSYHSSGQETQYF.